Presented here are 25 T cell receptor beta chains from one specimen sequenced in a study of blood T cell repertoires in COVID-19 (dated by TCRdb to the early 2020s). The protocol used for the library was the immunoSEQ multiplex PCR assay. What TCRdb holds here is the immuneACCESS table cut down to in-frame rearrangements. Part of the clones is not present; checked against another copy, under half of the missing clones reflect an unresolved V gene, and the others are unexplained. For this sample the table gives about 140,000 clones, of which approximately 80% were detected only once. 1.5% to 2% of the sample is in the top ten clones. The material sequenced was PBMCs or T cells enriched from blood (not recorded which). Receptor source: a woman in her late teens or twenties who had been exposed to COVID-19.

The CDR3 loop reads CASSILAGAVRYEQFF. For the CDR3, the DNA is TGTGCCAGTAGTATACTAGCGGGAGCGGTTAGGTATGAGCAGTTCTTC. This chain joins TRBV19 and TRBJ2-1; TRBD2 matches at 10 bases. Germline CDR1 reads LNHDA; CDR2 reads SQIVND (reference sequence). The length of the CDR3 is 16 residues. Trimming at V came to 2 bases and at J to 8 bases, leaving 9 bases not matched to a gene.

The chain uses TRBV7-2 and TRBJ2-7; the D gene is possibly TRBD2 (5 bases). Germline V gene sequence: CDR1 SGHTA, CDR2 FQGNSA. Trimming left V 5 bases short and J 3 bases short, with 14 bases between. The CDR3 loop spans 14 amino acids. The CDR3 loop reads CASSPRATHYEQYF. Written as DNA, the CDR3 is TGTGCCAGCAGCCCGCGGGCTACCCACTACGAGCAGTACTTC.

This clone was observed a handful of times. V and J are TRBV28 and TRBJ2-7, with D perhaps matching TRBD1 (6 bases). The CDR3 loop spans 12 amino acids. CDR1 MDHEN and CDR2 SYDVKM come from the germline V gene. V was clipped by 5 bases and J by 7 bases, with 12 bases between them. The CDR3, as DNA: TGTGCCAGCAGTCTTTCCGGGACAGAGCAGTACTTC. Its translation: CASSLSGTEQYF.

The V and J genes are TRBV6-2 or TRBV6-3 and TRBJ1-1; no clear D gene. The V gene's germline CDR1 is MNHEY and CDR2 SVGEGT. Between the trimmed V and J ends, which lost 6 bases and 1 base, there was a span of 12 bases. This CDR3 spans 14 amino acids. In DNA, the CDR3 is TGTGCCAGCAGCCCGCATGCAGAGAACACTGAAGCTTTCTTT. It yields the protein CASSPHAENTEAFF.

This chain joins TRBV30 and TRBJ1-1; D gene ambiguous. V lost 0 bases, J lost 10 bases, and 12 bases lay in between. CDR3 size: 12 residues. Per germline, CDR1 GTSNPN and CDR2 SVGIG (reference sequence). The CDR3 nucleotides are TGTGCCTGGAGTGTACTTTTTGGTGGAGCTTTCTTT. Protein: CAWSVLFGGAFF.

J is TRBJ2-7 and V is TRBV19; D is unresolved. V gave up 3 bases and J gave up 2 bases, with 14 bases separating them. CDR3 length equals 15 residues. Germline V CDR1 and CDR2: LNHDA, SQIVND (reference sequence). The CDR3 sequence: CASSMTLDPTYEQYF. The CDR3 coding sequence is TGTGCCAGTAGTATGACCCTAGACCCAACCTACGAGCAGTACTTC.

The chain joins TRBV7-9 to TRBJ1-1, with TRBD1 as a possible D gene (5 bases). CDR3 length: 14 residues. V was cut by 1 base and J by 5 bases, with 11 bases left in between. Germline CDR1 is SEHNR and CDR2 is FQNEAQ (reference sequence). Here the CDR3 DNA reads TGTGCCAGCAGCTTAGTCGTCGGGGGGACTGAAGCTTTCTTT. Translated, it gives CASSLVVGGTEAFF. Variable domain in full (rest from reference TRBV7-9 and TRBJ1-1): DTGVSQNPRHKITKRGQNVTFRCDPISEHNRLYWYRQTLGQGPEFLTYFQNEAQLEKSRLLSDRFSAERPKGSFSTLEIQRTEQGDSAMYLCASSLVVGGTEAFFGQGTRLTVV.

The chain recombines TRBV19 with TRBJ1-3; D may be TRBD1 (5 bases). Trimming removed 6 bases at V and 7 bases at J, with 16 bases between. CDR1 is LNHDA and CDR2 is SQIVND in the germline V gene (reference sequence). The CDR3 is made up of 14 amino acids. DNA for the CDR3: TGTGCCAGTAGGCCTCTCCGGGGGAGGAACACCATATATTTT. Its protein is CASRPLRGRNTIYF.

This rearrangement joins TRBV9 to TRBJ2-5; 7 bases line up with TRBD2. The CDR3 is 16 amino acids. The germline gives CDR1 SGDLS, CDR2 YYNGEE. After removal of 0 bases from V and 5 bases from J, the junction contained 10 bases not matched to a gene. DNA of the CDR3: TGTGCCAGCAGCGTAGGGGCGGGGGACGGGACGGAGACCCAGTACTTC. This gives the protein CASSVGAGDGTETQYF. Using reference TRBV9 and TRBJ2-5 for the parts outside the CDR3, the full variable domain is DSGVTQTPKHLITATGQRVTLRCSPRSGDLSVYWYQQSLDQGLQFLIQYYNGEERAKGNILERFSAQQFPDLHSELNLSSLELGDSALYFCASSVGAGDGTETQYFGPGTRLLVL.

This chain uses TRBV24-1 with TRBJ2-7, with a weak D call TRBD1 (6 bases). This CDR3 region has 13 residues. Germline V gene sequence: CDR1 KGHDR, CDR2 SFDVKD. The V end was cut by 3 bases, the J end by 6 bases, with 11 bases between. The CDR3 here is CATSDTTGPEQYF. In nucleotides, the CDR3 is TGTGCCACCAGTGATACGACAGGACCCGAGCAGTACTTC.

The chain couples TRBV2 to TRBJ2-6; no clear D. Germline V gene lookup returns CDR1 SNHLY and CDR2 FYNNEI. The CDR3 contains 13 residues. V was clipped by 7 bases and J by 4 bases, with 8 bases between them. CDR3 residues: CASTSPGANVLTF. CDR3 bases: TGTGCCAGCACGAGCCCGGGGGCCAACGTCCTGACTTTC.

J is TRBJ2-7 and V is TRBV6-5, with unresolved D. Deletions cut 6 bases from V and 2 bases from J, with 17 bases between. The CDR3 consists of 15 residues. Germline V gene lookup returns CDR1 MNHEY and CDR2 SVGAGI. The CDR3 here is CASRSQLLTPYEQYF. Written as DNA, the CDR3 is TGTGCCAGCAGGTCACAGCTGCTAACACCCTACGAGCAGTACTTC.

The gene calls are TRBV5-4 and TRBJ2-7, with 9 bases lining up with TRBD1. The CDR3 is 15 amino acids. Germline CDR1 SGHNT, CDR2 YYREEE (reference sequence). V trimming: 4 bases; J trimming: 5 bases; junction bases outside the gene matches: 10. The CDR3 region has the DNA TGTGCCAGCAGCCTACCGGGACAGGGTATCCACGAGCAGTACTTC. Its translation is CASSLPGQGIHEQYF.

This sequence joins TRBV18 and TRBJ1-2, with no clear D. The CDR3 spans 16 residues. The germline V gene has CDR1 KGHSH and CDR2 LQKENI. V lost 3 bases and J 6 bases, leaving 20 bases between the germline ends. CDR3 nucleotides: TGTGCCAGCTCACCTCTCAGGACGGCGGGCTTGAATGGCTACACCTTC. Its protein is CASSPLRTAGLNGYTF. Together with reference TRBV18 and TRBJ1-2, the CDR3 gives the full variable domain: NAGVMQNPRHLVRRRGQEARLRCSPMKGHSHVYWYRQLPEEGLKFMVYLQKENIIDESGMPKERFSAEFPKEGPSILRIQQVVRGDSAAYFCASSPLRTAGLNGYTFGSGTRLTVV.

V is TRBV7-9 and J is TRBJ1-4; weak D call: TRBD1 (6 bases). Germline loops: CDR1 SEHNR, CDR2 FQNEAQ (reference sequence). CDR3 length equals 16 residues. The V and J ends lost 4 bases and 4 bases respectively, with 16 bases between them. The CDR3: CASSSLEAGVNEKLFF. The CDR3, as DNA: TGTGCCAGCAGCTCTCTCGAGGCAGGGGTTAATGAAAAACTGTTTTTT.

CDR3 amino acids: CSGGASGIFEQFF. DNA for the CDR3: TGCAGCGGAGGGGCTAGCGGGATTTTTGAGCAGTTCTTC. The V call is TRBV29-1, the J call TRBJ2-1, with 9 bases aligning to TRBD2. V gave up 7 bases and J gave up 9 bases; unmatched junction bases: 10. The CDR3 is 13 amino acids. Germline CDR1 reads SQVTM; CDR2 reads ANQGSEA.

The CDR3 reads CATSDSRVTDTQYF. The CDR3 bases are TGTGCCACCAGTGATTCCCGGGTTACAGATACGCAGTATTTT. This rearrangement joins TRBV24-1 to TRBJ2-3, with D unresolved. V shed 2 bases and J shed 3 bases, with 8 bases lying between them. This CDR3 comprises 14 residues. Per germline, CDR1 KGHDR and CDR2 SFDVKD.

The V gene is TRBV28, the J gene TRBJ1-2, with 9 nucleotides matching TRBD1. Germline V gene sequence: CDR1 MDHEN, CDR2 SYDVKM. V was clipped by 6 bases and J by 4 bases; unmatched bases: 6. This CDR3 contains 14 residues. The CDR3 DNA sequence: TGTGCCAGCAGGGTACAGGGGGCTGGCTATGGCTACACCTTC. Protein sequence: CASRVQGAGYGYTF.

CDR3 in DNA: TGTGCCAGCAGCCATTCTATGGGACTAGAAACCTACGAGCAGTACTTC. Translating gives CASSHSMGLETYEQYF. This chain connects TRBV3-1 (or the pseudogene TRBV3-2) to TRBJ2-7; 8 bases agree with TRBD2. The CDR3 totals 16 residues. V lost 3 bases and J lost 2; bases outside the gene matches: 9. CDR1 is LGHDT, CDR2 YNNKEL, per germline (reference sequence).

This chain links TRBV3-1 (or the pseudogene TRBV3-2) with TRBJ2-1; 9 nucleotides align to TRBD1. V gave up 5 bases and J gave up 6 bases; unmatched junction bases: 5. In germline, CDR1 is LGHDT, CDR2 YNNKEL (reference sequence). The CDR3 has 14 residues. The CDR3 loop is CASSGTGHRNEQFF. For the CDR3, the DNA is TGTGCCAGCAGCGGGACAGGGCACCGCAATGAGCAGTTCTTC.

The chain combines TRBV29-1 with TRBJ2-1; TRBD2 matches 8 bases. With 6 bases clipped from V and 7 bases from J, the junction kept 11 bases outside the gene matches. This CDR3 is 14 amino acids long. Germline V lookup: CDR1 SQVTM, CDR2 ANQGSEA. DNA for the CDR3: TGCAGCGTCACCCCTGGCGGGAGGATAAATGAGCAGTTCTTC. Its protein is CSVTPGGRINEQFF.

This clone has a handful of counts. The CDR3 is CASSQARTGLVNTEAFF. The CDR3 DNA is TGCGCCAGCAGCCAAGCCCGGACAGGGTTGGTGAACACTGAAGCTTTCTTT. The chain has TRBV4-1 and TRBJ1-1; the match to TRBD1 covers 8 bases. Per the germline V gene, CDR1 is MGHRA and CDR2 is YSYEKL. J lost 0 bases, V lost 1 base, and 7 bases had no gene match. The CDR3 totals 17 residues.

The chain is built from TRBV7-9 and TRBJ2-3; D is possibly TRBD1 (6 bases). The ends were cut back, 5 bases at V and 1 base at J, with 16 bases in the middle. The CDR3 contains 16 residues. The germline gives CDR1 SEHNR, CDR2 FQNEAQ (reference sequence). The CDR3 reads CASSEGRGRGTDTQYF. DNA of the CDR3: TGTGCCAGCAGCGAAGGCAGGGGACGGGGCACAGATACGCAGTATTTT.

The V gene is TRBV19, the J gene TRBJ1-3; 11 bases agree with TRBD1. The V and J ends lost 6 bases and 5 bases, in that order; junction bases with no gene match: 9. The germline V gene encodes CDR1 LNHDA and CDR2 SQIVND (reference sequence). The CDR3 is made up of 16 amino acids. The CDR3 spells CASSPPGQGARNTIYF. The CDR3 nucleotides read TGTGCCAGTAGCCCCCCCGGACAGGGGGCGAGAAACACCATATATTTT.

The chain employs TRBV5-1 and TRBJ2-7; D possibly corresponds to TRBD2 (5 bases). The germline CDR1 and CDR2 sequences are SGHRS and YFSETQ. The CDR3 is 13 amino acids. Trimming removed 4 bases at V and 6 bases at J, with 14 bases between. The CDR3 reads CASSPWTGPEQYF. CDR3 DNA sequence: TGCGCCAGCAGCCCATGGACTGGCCCCGAGCAGTACTTC.